The present T cell receptor beta chain was sequenced within a study of a mutant IDH1 vaccine in newly diagnosed glioma listed by TCRdb under 2021. Regarding the research as a whole: Patients were given eight vaccinations, in weeks 1, 3, 5, 7, 11, 15, 19 and 23, which matched visits V03 through V10. Of the roughly 30 treated patients, approximately 62% were male and approximately 40% were female, and the mean age was approximately 40 years. Vaccination was initiated 4-6 weeks after radiotherapy alone, or concurrently with temozolomide cycles in the chemotherapy-containing groups. Six visits were used for peripheral blood collection: V03 (baseline), V05, V07, V10, V12 and V13. Longitudinal TCRB deep sequencing was performed for 20 to 25 treated patients wherever samples were available for exploratory analyses. Prior to enrollment, standard therapy consisting of radiotherapy alone, temozolomide alone, or radiochemotherapy with temozolomide had been administered to patients, with the combination being received by most patients. General conclusions and limits of the study: Immune responses induced by the vaccine were seen in around 94% of patients across multiple MHC alleles. Availability determined which PBMC samples were chosen for TCRB deep sequencing. According to the authors, sample limitations meant that analyses of patient blood samples could not be reproduced. Pseudoprogression seemed to be unrelated to changes in the top peripheral T cell clonotypes found by TCRB sequencing.

Taken with the paper, the label for time point translates to: week 23, last vaccination. A 20-mer mutant IDH1 peptide at 300 micrograms in Montanide made up each vaccine dose, which was injected subcutaneously together with topical imiquimod. All donors had newly diagnosed IDH1-mutant astrocytomas of WHO grade 3 or 4 that showed loss of nuclear ATRX. The samples were drawn from NOA16, a multicentre, single-arm, open-label phase I trial in Germany that tested a mutant IDH1 peptide vaccine in humans for the first time. Genomic DNA for TCRB sequencing was extracted from EDTA blood using the DNeasy Blood and Tissue Kit. With regard to this clone: Which antigen it targets is not known. There are no base qualities to consult, and no much larger clone falls within one base.

Receptor libraries were prepared by the immunoSEQ multiplex PCR assay. Rearranged TCR beta chain sequences were amplified with the hsTCRB Kit following the manufacturer's protocol. TCRB libraries were sequenced on an Illumina MiSeq. In the original analysis: Demultiplexing, trimming and gene mapping were performed with the kit vendor's proprietary platform. TCRdb obtained this table from immuneACCESS and retained in-frame rearrangements with V and J assigned. These tables miss some clones; where compared with another copy, unresolved V genes account for less than half of the shortfall, and the remainder is unexplained. V and J calls plus clone size are reproduced from that table; the DNA served to infer D and trimming. This sample gives about 67,000 clones in total; 84% of them show up just once. The leading ten clones occupy roughly 15% of the sample. Including cysteine and phenylalanine, the CDR3 has 14 amino acids. The entry retains the CDR3 DNA only, 42 bases that are in frame from base 1. For CDR1 and CDR2, the germline V gene (reference sequence) lists SEHNR and FQNEAQ. At the junction V is shortened by 3 bases and J by 0 bases, with 9 bases in between.

The source material was PBMCs, sampled from a glioma patient whose treatment included an IDH1 peptide vaccine. The receptor was isolated from a man in his late teens or twenties with glioma. Here the chain combines TRBV7-9 and TRBJ2-7; the D segment cannot be called with confidence. The CDR3 here reads CASSFPSSSYEQYF. The sequenced DNA: TGTGCCAGCAGCTTTCCCAGTAGCTCCTACGAGCAGTACTTC. The entire variable domain, with the stretches around the CDR3 drawn from the reference TRBV7-9 and TRBJ2-7 proteins, is DTGVSQNPRHKITKRGQNVTFRCDPISEHNRLYWYRQTLGQGPEFLTYFQNEAQLEKSRLLSDRFSAERPKGSFSTLEIQRTEQGDSAMYLCASSFPSSSYEQYFGPGTRLTVT.